This is a list of T cell receptor beta chains from one sample in a study of molecular identifiers for immune sequencing clone quantification. Via MiXCR, TCRdb re-called the PCR reads, giving one row per CDR3 protein. The sample includes some 70,000 distinct CDR3 sequences, 18% of them seen just once. Sequencing was done on a sample of naive CD8+ T cells from blood, with Jurkat cell RNA spiked in. These receptors all come from a human donor in good health. Some libraries in this study had Jurkat cell RNA spiked in. CDR3s include the opening cysteine and the closing phenylalanine or tryptophan. D genes are given only for firm matches. The size entry is marked missing in some rows and otherwise reads once, few, many or a size class.

many	TRBJ2-1	.	TRBV28	CASSSRGSLIYSEQFF	TGTGCCAGCAGTTCCAGGGGTTCCCTCATCTACTCGGAGCAGTTCTTC
many	TRBJ2-1	.	TRBV7-2	CASSLGGGAYNEQFF	TGTGCCAGCAGCTTAGGGGGAGGCGCCTACAATGAGCAGTTCTTC
many	TRBJ1-2	TRBD1	TRBV28	CASRQPGQGLQGYTF	TGTGCCAGCAGACAACCGGGACAGGGACTTCAGGGCTACACCTTC
many	TRBJ2-7	.	TRBV6-2/TRBV6-3	CASSYGLHEQYF	TGTGCCAGCAGTTACGGTCTTCACGAGCAGTACTTC
.	TRBJ2-1	.	TRBV7-6	CASSIDPTVDNEQFF	TGTGCCAGCAGCATAGATCCGACAGTCGATAATGAGCAGTTCTTC
many	TRBJ2-2	TRBD2	TRBV13	CASSPGGPLGELFF	TGTGCCAGCAGCCCGGGAGGCCCGCTAGGGGAGCTGTTTTTT
many	TRBJ2-3	TRBD2	TRBV29-1	CSVGETSGSSDTQYF	TGCAGCGTTGGGGAGACTAGCGGGAGTTCAGATACGCAGTATTTT
many	TRBJ2-7	TRBD2	TRBV6-5	CASSYRGSPYEQYF	TGTGCCAGCAGTTATCGCGGGAGTCCCTACGAGCAGTACTTC
.	TRBJ1-2	.	TRBV2	CASRTEHYGYTF	TGTGCCAGCAGAACAGAGCACTATGGCTACACCTTC
many	TRBJ1-5	.	TRBV7-6	CASSLAFESNQPQHF	TGTGCCAGCAGCTTGGCTTTTGAGAGCAATCAGCCCCAGCATTTT
many	TRBJ2-7	TRBD1	TRBV5-4	CASSLAFPGTGDYEQYF	TGTGCCAGCAGCTTGGCATTTCCCGGGACAGGAGACTACGAGCAGTACTTC
few	TRBJ2-7	.	TRBV5-1	CASSFGLGSYEQYF	TGCGCCAGCAGCTTTGGTCTGGGCTCCTACGAGCAGTACTTC
.	TRBJ2-4	.	TRBV2	CASSVRKGNIHYF	TGTGCCAGCAGTGTTCGGAAGGGAAACATTCATTACTTC
many	TRBJ2-1	TRBD2	TRBV6-5	CASSYSAGGNEQFF	TGTGCCAGCAGTTACTCAGCGGGGGGCAATGAGCAGTTCTTC
many	TRBJ2-7	TRBD2	TRBV6-2/TRBV6-3	CASSPGKITSGRVEQYF	TGTGCCAGCAGCCCCGGGAAGATAACTAGCGGGAGGGTCGAGCAGTACTTC
many	TRBJ1-3	.	TRBV10-3	CAISENLRNTIYF	TGTGCCATCAGTGAGAACCTCAGAAACACCATATATTTT
many	TRBJ2-7	.	TRBV7-6	CASSLAPWRMDSYEQYF	TGTGCCAGCAGCTTAGCGCCCTGGCGGATGGACTCCTACGAGCAGTACTTC
few	TRBJ1-4	.	TRBV20-1	CSATLITNEKLFF	TGCAGTGCCACCTTAATAACTAATGAAAAACTGTTTTTT
many	TRBJ2-3	TRBD1	TRBV7-8	CSTTGQGIPDTQYF	TGCTCCACGACGGGACAGGGTATCCCAGATACGCAGTATTTT
few	TRBJ2-5	.	TRBV9	CASSVEGRYQETQYF	TGTGCCAGCAGCGTAGAGGGCAGGTACCAAGAGACCCAGTACTTC
many	TRBJ2-2	.	TRBV4-2	CASSQDPGLNTGELFF	TGTGCCAGCAGCCAAGATCCCGGCCTGAACACCGGGGAGCTGTTTTTT
many	TRBJ1-1	.	TRBV27	CASSLYAGITGTEAFF	TGTGCCAGCAGTTTATATGCTGGGATAACGGGCACTGAAGCTTTCTTT
many	TRBJ1-3	.	TRBV21-1	CARMTDSGNTIYF	TGTGCCAGGATGACAGACTCTGGAAACACCATATATTTT
.	TRBJ2-3	.	TRBV5-1	CASRTGQSLPGIDTQYF	TGCGCCAGCAGAACCGGACAGTCCCTACCGGGGATAGATACGCAGTATTTT
many	TRBJ2-1	.	TRBV21-1	CASSKASGRAYNEQFF	TGTGCCAGCAGCAAAGCTAGCGGGAGGGCCTACAATGAGCAGTTCTTC
many	TRBJ2-6	.	TRBV10-3	CAISNTRGAGANVLTF	TGTGCCATCAGTAACACCAGGGGGGCTGGGGCCAACGTCCTGACTTTC
many	TRBJ2-1	.	TRBV24-1	CATSVGGTLAYNEQFF	TGTGCCACCAGTGTCGGGGGGACACTGGCCTACAATGAGCAGTTCTTC
many	TRBJ2-5	TRBD2	TRBV7-6	CASSPGTNLQETQYF	TGTGCCAGCAGCCCTGGGACTAACCTCCAAGAGACCCAGTACTTC
few	TRBJ2-1	.	TRBV7-6	CASSPGLRNEQFF	TGTGCCAGCAGCCCCGGATTGAGGAATGAGCAGTTCTTC
.	TRBJ2-7	TRBD1	TRBV4-1	CASSQRTGAYERYF	TGCGCCAGCAGCCAAAGGACAGGGGCCTACGAGCGGTACTTC
many	TRBJ2-7	TRBD1	TRBV29-1	CSVERDSSSYEQYF	TGCAGCGTTGAAAGGGACAGTAGCTCCTACGAGCAGTACTTC
many	TRBJ2-5	.	TRBV7-8	CASSFWAQPIEETQYF	TGTGCCAGCAGCTTTTGGGCCCAACCTATTGAAGAGACCCAGTACTTC
many	TRBJ1-1	.	TRBV6-2/TRBV6-3	CASSQGGYTEAFF	TGTGCCAGCAGTCAAGGGGGGTACACTGAAGCTTTCTTT
.	TRBJ2-7	TRBD2	TRBV6-6	CASDLLAGGYEQYF	TGTGCCAGCGATTTACTAGCGGGAGGTTACGAGCAGTACTTC
many	TRBJ1-1	TRBD1	TRBV3-1	CASSQPYRDRGLTEAFF	TGTGCCAGCAGCCAACCCTACCGGGACAGGGGGCTCACTGAAGCTTTCTTT
few	TRBJ2-1	TRBD2	TRBV19	CASSWGTSGNEQFF	TGTGCCAGTAGTTGGGGGACTAGCGGCAATGAGCAGTTCTTC
few	TRBJ2-7	.	TRBV19	CASSPDRSFSYEQYF	TGTGCCAGTAGTCCCGACAGATCCTTTTCCTACGAGCAGTACTTC
many	TRBJ2-3	TRBD2	TRBV9	CASSVETSGSVTDTQYF	TGTGCCAGCAGCGTAGAAACTAGCGGGTCGGTGACAGATACGCAGTATTTT
many	TRBJ1-2	.	TRBV7-8	CASSSLGANYGYTF	TGTGCCAGCAGCTCTCTTGGGGCTAACTATGGCTACACCTTC
many	TRBJ2-1	TRBD2	TRBV7-8	CASSIGLAGGTYNEQFF	TGTGCCAGCAGCATTGGACTAGCGGGAGGGACCTACAATGAGCAGTTCTTC
many	TRBJ1-4	.	TRBV6-6	CASSYVRGGEKLFF	TGTGCCAGCAGTTACGTCAGGGGAGGGGAAAAACTGTTTTTT
many	TRBJ2-5	TRBD2	TRBV15	CATSRALAGGLQETQYF	TGTGCCACCAGCAGAGCACTAGCGGGAGGGCTTCAAGAGACCCAGTACTTC
many	TRBJ2-1	TRBD2	TRBV4-1	CASSQESVAGNNEQFF	TGCGCCAGCAGCCAAGAGTCGGTAGCGGGAAACAATGAGCAGTTCTTC
many	TRBJ2-3	TRBD2	TRBV27	CASSSFTGTITDTQYF	TGTGCCAGCAGTTCATTCACCGGGACTATCACAGATACGCAGTATTTT
.	TRBJ2-1	.	TRBV6-2/TRBV6-3	CATSIDSDSNEQFF	TGTGCCACCAGCATAGATAGCGACTCAAATGAGCAGTTCTTC
many	TRBJ1-1	TRBD1	TRBV20-1	CSARAPYRGPMNTEAFF	TGCAGTGCTAGAGCACCCTACAGGGGGCCTATGAACACTGAAGCTTTCTTT
many	TRBJ1-6	TRBD1	TRBV28	CASSPGTGDNSPLHF	TGTGCCAGCAGCCCCGGGACAGGGGATAATTCACCCCTCCACTTT
many	TRBJ2-7	TRBD2	TRBV6-2/TRBV6-3	CASSREDYEQYF	TGTGCCAGCAGTCGGGAGGACTACGAGCAGTACTTC
many	TRBJ2-3	.	TRBV9	CASSGPLADTQYF	TGTGCCAGCAGCGGTCCTCTCGCAGATACGCAGTATTTT
once	TRBJ2-7	.	TRBV7-9	CASSSADMPYEQYF	TGTGCCAGCAGCTCGGCAGACATGCCGTACGAGCAGTACTTC